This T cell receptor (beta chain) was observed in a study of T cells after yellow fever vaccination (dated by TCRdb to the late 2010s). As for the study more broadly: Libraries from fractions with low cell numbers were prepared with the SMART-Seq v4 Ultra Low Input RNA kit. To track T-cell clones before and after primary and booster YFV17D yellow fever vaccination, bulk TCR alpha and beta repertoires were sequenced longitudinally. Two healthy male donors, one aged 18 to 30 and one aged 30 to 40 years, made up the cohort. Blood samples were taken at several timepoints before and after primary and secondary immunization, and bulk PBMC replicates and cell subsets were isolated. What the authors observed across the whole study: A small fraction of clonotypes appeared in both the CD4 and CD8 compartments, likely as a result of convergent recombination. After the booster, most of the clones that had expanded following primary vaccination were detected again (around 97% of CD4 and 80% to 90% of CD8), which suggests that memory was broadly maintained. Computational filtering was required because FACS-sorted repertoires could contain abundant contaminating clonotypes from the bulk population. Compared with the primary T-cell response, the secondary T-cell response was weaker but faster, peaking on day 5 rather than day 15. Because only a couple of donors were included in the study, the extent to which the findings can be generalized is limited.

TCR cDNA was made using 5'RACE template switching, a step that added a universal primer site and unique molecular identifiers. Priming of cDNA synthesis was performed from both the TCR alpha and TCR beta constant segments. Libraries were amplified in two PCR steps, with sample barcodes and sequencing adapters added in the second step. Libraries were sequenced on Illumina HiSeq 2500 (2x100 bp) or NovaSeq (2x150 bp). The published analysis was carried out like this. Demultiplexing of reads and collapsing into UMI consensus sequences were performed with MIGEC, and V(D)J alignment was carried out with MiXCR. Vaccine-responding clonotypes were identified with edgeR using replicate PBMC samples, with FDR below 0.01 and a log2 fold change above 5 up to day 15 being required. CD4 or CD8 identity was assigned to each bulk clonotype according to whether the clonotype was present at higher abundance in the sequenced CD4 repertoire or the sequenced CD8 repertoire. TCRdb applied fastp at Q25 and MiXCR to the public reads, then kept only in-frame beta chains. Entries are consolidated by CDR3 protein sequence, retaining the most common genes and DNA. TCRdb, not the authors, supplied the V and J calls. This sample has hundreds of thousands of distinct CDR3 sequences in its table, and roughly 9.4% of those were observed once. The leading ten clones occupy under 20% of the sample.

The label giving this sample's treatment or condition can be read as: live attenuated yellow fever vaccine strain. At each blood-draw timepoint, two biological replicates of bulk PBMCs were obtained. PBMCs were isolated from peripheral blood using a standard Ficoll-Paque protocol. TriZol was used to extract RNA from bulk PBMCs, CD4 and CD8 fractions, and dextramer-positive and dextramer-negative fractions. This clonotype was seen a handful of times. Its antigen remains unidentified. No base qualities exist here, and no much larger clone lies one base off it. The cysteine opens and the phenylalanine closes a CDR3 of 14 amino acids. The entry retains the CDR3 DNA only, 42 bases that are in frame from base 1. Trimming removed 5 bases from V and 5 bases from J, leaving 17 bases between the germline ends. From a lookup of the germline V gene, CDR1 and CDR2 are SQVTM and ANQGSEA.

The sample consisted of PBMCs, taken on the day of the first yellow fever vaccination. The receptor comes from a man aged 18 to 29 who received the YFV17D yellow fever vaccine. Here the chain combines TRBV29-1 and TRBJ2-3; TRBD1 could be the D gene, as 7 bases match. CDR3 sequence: CSVSRHRGGDTQYF. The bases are TGCAGCGTTTCACGGCACAGGGGAGGAGATACGCAGTATTTT.